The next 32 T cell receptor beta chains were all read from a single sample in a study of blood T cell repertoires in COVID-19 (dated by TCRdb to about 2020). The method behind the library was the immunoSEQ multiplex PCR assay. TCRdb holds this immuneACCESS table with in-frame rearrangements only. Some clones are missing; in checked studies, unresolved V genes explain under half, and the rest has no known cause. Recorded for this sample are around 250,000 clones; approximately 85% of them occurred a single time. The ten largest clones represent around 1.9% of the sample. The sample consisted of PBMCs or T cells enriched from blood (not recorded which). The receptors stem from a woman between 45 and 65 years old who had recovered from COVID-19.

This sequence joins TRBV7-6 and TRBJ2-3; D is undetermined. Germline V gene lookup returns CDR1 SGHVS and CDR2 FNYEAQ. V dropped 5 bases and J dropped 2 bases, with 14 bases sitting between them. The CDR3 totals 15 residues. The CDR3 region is CASSPRVSSTDTQYF. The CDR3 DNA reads TGTGCCAGCAGCCCCCGTGTTTCGTCCACAGATACGCAGTATTTT.

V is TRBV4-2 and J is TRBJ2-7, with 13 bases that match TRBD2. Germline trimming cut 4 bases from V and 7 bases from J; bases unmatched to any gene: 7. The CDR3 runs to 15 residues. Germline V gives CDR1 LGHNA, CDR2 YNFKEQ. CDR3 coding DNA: TGTGCCAGCAGCCGGCAAGGGACTAGCGGGACTGAGCAGTACTTC. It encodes CASSRQGTSGTEQYF.

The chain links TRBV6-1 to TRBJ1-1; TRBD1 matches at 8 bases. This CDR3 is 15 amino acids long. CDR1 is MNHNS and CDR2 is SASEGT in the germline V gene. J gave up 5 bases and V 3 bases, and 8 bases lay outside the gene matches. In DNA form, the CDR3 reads TGTGCCAGCAGTGATGCAGGGGGCAGGCTTACTGAAGCTTTCTTT. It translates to CASSDAGGRLTEAFF.

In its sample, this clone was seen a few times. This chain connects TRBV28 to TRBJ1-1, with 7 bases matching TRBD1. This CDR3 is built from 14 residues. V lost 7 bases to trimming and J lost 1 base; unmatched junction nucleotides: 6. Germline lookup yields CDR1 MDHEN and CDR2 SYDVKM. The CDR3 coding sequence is TGTGCCAGCAAACTCCGACAGGGGAACACTGAAGCTTTCTTT. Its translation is CASKLRQGNTEAFF. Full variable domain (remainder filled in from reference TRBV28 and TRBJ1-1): DVKVTQSSRYLVKRTGEKVFLECVQDMDHENMFWYRQDPGLGLRLIYFSYDVKMKEKGDIPEGYSVSREKKERFSLILESASTNQTSMYLCASKLRQGNTEAFFGQGTRLTVV.

The CDR3, as DNA: TGTGCCAGCTCACCGCGATTAACTGAAGCTTTCTTT. Residues: CASSPRLTEAFF. This chain uses TRBV18 with TRBJ1-1; no firm D call. The CDR3 sequence is 12 residues long. V gave up 3 bases and J gave up 5 bases, with 7 bases separating them. Germline V gene data show CDR1 as KGHSH and CDR2 as LQKENI.

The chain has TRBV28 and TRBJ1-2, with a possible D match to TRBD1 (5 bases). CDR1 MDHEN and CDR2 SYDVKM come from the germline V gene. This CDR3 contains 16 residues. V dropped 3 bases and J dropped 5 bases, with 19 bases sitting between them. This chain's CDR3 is CASSLAQASGSYGYTF. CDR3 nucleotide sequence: TGTGCCAGCAGTTTGGCACAGGCCTCTGGCTCGTATGGCTACACCTTC.

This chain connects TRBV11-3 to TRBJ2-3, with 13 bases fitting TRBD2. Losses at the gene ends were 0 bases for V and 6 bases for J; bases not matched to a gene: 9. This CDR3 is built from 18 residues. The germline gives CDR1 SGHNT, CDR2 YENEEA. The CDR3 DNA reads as TGTGCCAGCAGCTTAGATTTGGGACTAGCGGGGTTCCGGGATACGCAGTATTTT. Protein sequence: CASSLDLGLAGFRDTQYF.

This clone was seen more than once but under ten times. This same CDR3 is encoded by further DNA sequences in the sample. CDR3: CASSRQGSSYEQYF. CDR3 sequence (DNA): TGTGCCAGCAGTCGACAGGGCTCCTCCTACGAGCAGTACTTC. V gene TRBV6-5 combines with J gene TRBJ2-7; 7 positions match TRBD1. The CDR3 runs to 14 residues. V lost 5 bases, J lost 0 bases, and 4 bases stayed unmatched. Germline CDR1 and CDR2: MNHEY and SVGAGI.

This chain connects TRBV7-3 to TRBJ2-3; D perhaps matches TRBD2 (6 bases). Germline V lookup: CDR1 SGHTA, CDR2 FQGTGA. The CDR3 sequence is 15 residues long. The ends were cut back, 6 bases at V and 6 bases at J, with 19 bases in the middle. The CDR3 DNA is TGTGCCAGCAGGGATCCGGGACTCTCGTCGGATACGCAGTATTTT. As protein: CASRDPGLSSDTQYF.

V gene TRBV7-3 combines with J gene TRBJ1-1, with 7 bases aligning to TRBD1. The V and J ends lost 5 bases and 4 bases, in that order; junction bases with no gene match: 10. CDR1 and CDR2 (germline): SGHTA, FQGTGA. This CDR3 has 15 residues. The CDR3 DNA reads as TGTGCCAGCAGCCTCTGGCAGGGGGAGAGCACTGAAGCTTTCTTT. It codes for CASSLWQGESTEAFF.

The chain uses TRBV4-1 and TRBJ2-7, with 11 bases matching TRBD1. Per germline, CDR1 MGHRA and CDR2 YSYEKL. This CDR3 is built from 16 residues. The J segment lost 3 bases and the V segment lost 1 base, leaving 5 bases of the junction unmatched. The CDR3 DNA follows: TGCGCCAGCAGCCAAGGAACCGGGACAGGGGGCTACGAGCAGTACTTC. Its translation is CASSQGTGTGGYEQYF.

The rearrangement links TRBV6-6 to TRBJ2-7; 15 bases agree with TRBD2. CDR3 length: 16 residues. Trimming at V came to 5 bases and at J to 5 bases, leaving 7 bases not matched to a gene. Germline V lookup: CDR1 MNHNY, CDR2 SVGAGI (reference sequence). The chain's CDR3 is CASSPGTSGRSHEQYF. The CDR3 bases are TGTGCCAGCAGTCCCGGGACTAGCGGGAGGTCTCACGAGCAGTACTTC.

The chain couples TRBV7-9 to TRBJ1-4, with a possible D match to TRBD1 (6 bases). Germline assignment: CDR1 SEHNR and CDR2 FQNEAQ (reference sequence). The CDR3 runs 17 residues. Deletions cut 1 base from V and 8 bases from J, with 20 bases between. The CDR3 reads CASSLGQARGPGEKLFF. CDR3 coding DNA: TGTGCCAGCAGCTTAGGACAGGCTAGGGGACCCGGCGAAAAACTGTTTTTT.

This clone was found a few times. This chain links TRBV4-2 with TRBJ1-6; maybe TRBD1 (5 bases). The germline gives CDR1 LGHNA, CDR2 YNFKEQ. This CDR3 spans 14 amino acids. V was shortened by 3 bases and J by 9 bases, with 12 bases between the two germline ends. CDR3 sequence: CASSQAGEVSPLHF. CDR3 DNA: TGTGCCAGCAGCCAGGCGGGGGAGGTTTCACCCCTCCACTTT.

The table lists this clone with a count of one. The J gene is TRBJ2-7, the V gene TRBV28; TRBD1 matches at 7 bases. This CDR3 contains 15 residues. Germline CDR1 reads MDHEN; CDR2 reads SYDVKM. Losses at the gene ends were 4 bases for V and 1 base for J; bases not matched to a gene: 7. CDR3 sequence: CASSSTGIVSYEQYF. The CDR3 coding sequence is TGTGCCAGCAGTTCGACAGGGATCGTGTCCTACGAGCAGTACTTC.

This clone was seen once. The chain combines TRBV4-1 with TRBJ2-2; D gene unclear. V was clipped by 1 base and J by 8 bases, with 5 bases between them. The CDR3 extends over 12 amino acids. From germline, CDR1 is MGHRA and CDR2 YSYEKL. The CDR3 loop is CASSQVTGELFF. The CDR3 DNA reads TGCGCCAGCAGCCAAGTTACAGGGGAGCTGTTTTTT.

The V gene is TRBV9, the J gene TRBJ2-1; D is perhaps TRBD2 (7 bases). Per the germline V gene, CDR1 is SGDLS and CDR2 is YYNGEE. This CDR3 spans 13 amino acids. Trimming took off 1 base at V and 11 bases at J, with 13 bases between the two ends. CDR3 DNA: TGTGCCAGCAGCGTAATTTCCGGGGGGCAGCAGTTCTTC. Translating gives CASSVISGGQQFF.

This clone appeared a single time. This CDR3 is CASSLAPAGSSPNEQFF. The CDR3 nucleotides read TGTGCCAGCAGCTTAGCTCCCGCGGGCTCCTCACCCAATGAGCAGTTCTTC. The chain has TRBV11-3 and TRBJ2-1, with D maybe TRBD2 (5 bases). The CDR3 spans 17 residues. V was shortened by 1 base and J by 6 bases, with 19 bases between the two germline ends. CDR1 is SGHNT, CDR2 YENEEA, per germline.

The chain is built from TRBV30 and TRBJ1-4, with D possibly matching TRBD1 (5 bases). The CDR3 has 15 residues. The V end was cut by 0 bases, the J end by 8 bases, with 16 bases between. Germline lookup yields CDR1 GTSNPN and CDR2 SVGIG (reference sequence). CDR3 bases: TGTGCCTGGAGTGTTGGGGGGTTCCGTTGGGAAAAACTGTTTTTT. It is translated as CAWSVGGFRWEKLFF.

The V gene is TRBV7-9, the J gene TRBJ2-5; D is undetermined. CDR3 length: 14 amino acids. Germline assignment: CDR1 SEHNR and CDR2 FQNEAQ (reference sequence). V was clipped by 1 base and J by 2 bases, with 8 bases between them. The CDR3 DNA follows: TGTGCCAGCAGCTTAGTGGTAGCACAAGAGACCCAGTACTTC. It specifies CASSLVVAQETQYF. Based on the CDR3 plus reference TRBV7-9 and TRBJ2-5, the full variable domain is DTGVSQNPRHKITKRGQNVTFRCDPISEHNRLYWYRQTLGQGPEFLTYFQNEAQLEKSRLLSDRFSAERPKGSFSTLEIQRTEQGDSAMYLCASSLVVAQETQYFGPGTRLLVL.

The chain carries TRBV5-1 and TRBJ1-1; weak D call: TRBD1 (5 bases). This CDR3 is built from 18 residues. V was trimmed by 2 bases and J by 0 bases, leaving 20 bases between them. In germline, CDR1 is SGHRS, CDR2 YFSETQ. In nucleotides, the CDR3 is TGCGCCAGCAGCTTCGGGGCTCTCCCAGGAGGGATGAACACTGAAGCTTTCTTT. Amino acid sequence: CASSFGALPGGMNTEAFF.

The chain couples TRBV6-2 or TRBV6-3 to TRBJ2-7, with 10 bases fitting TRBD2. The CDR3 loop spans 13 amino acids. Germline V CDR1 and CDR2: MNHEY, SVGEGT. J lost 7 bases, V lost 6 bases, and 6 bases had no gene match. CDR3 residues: CASSQGLAREQYF. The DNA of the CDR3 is TGTGCCAGCAGCCAGGGACTAGCGAGAGAGCAGTACTTC.

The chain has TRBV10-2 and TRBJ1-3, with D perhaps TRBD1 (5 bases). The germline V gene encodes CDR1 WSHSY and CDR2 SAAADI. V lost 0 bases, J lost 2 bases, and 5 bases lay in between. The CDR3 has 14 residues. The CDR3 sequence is CASSESGPGNTIYF. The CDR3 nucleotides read TGCGCCAGCAGTGAGTCGGGGCCTGGAAACACCATATATTTT.

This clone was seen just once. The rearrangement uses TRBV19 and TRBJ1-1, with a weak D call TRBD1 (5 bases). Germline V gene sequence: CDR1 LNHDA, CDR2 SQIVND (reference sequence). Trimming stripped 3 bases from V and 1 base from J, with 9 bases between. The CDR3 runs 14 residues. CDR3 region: CASSIQGKNTEAFF. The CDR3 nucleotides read TGTGCCAGTAGTATCCAGGGTAAGAACACTGAAGCTTTCTTT.

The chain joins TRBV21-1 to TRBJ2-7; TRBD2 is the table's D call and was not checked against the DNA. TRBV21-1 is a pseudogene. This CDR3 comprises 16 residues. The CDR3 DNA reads TGTGCCAGCAGCAAAGCGGGGGGATACCCCCGCTACGAGCAGTACTTC. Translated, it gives CASSKAGGYPRYEQYF.

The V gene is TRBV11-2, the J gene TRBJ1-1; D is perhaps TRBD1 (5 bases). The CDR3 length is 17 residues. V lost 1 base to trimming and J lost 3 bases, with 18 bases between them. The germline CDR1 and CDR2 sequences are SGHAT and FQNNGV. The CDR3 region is CASSLGGVISVYTEAFF. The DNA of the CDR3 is TGTGCCAGCAGCTTAGGGGGGGTCATTTCGGTGTACACTGAAGCTTTCTTT.

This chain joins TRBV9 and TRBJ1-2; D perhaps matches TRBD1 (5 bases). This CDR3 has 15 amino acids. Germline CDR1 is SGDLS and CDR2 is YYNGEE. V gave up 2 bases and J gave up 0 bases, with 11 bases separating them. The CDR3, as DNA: TGTGCCAGCAGCGTCAGGGATAGGGCTAACTATGGCTACACCTTC. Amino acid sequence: CASSVRDRANYGYTF.

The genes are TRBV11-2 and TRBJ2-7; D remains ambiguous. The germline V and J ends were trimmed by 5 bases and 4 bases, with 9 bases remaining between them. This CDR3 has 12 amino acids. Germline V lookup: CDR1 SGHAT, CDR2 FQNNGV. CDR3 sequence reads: CASSNTRYEQYF. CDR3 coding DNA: TGTGCCAGCAGCAATACCAGGTACGAGCAGTACTTC.

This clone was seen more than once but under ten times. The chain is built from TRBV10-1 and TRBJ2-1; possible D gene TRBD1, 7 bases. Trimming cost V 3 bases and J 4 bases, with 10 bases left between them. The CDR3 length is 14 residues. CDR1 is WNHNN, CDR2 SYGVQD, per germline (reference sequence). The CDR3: CASSDSGGYNEQFF. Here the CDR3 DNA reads TGCGCCAGCAGTGATTCAGGGGGGTACAATGAGCAGTTCTTC.

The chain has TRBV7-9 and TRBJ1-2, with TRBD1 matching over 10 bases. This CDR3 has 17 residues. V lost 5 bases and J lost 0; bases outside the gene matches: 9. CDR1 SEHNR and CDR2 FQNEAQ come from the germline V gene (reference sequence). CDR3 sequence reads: CASSQNLGQGANYGYTF. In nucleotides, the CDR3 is TGTGCCAGCAGCCAAAATTTAGGACAGGGGGCTAACTATGGCTACACCTTC. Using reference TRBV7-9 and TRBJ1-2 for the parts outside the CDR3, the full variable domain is DTGVSQNPRHKITKRGQNVTFRCDPISEHNRLYWYRQTLGQGPEFLTYFQNEAQLEKSRLLSDRFSAERPKGSFSTLEIQRTEQGDSAMYLCASSQNLGQGANYGYTFGSGTRLTVV.

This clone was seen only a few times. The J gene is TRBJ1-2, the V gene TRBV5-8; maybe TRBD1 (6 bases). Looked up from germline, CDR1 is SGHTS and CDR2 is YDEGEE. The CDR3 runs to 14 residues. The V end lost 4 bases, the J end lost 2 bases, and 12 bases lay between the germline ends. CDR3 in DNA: TGTGCCAGCAGCCTCCGGGGGGCGAACTATGGCTACACCTTC. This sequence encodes CASSLRGANYGYTF.

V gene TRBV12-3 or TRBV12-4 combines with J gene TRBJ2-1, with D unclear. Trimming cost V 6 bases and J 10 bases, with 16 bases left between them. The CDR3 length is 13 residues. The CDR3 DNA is TGTGCCAGCAGAACCCCACTCATCATGGAGCAGTTCTTC. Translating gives CASRTPLIMEQFF.